A selection of T cell receptor beta chains follows, all from one sample in a study of blood T cell repertoires in COVID-19. Generated by immunoSEQ multiplex PCR, the TCRdb table keeps only in-frame clones and is missing some. This table has 400,000 or so clones, 85% to 90% appearing once. Input material: peripheral blood. All receptors derive from a human donor in a cohort sampled during active COVID-19. The CDR3 runs from the conserved cysteine through the conserved F or W. Each record gives: V gene, J gene, clone size, D gene, CDR3 protein, CDR3 DNA. A D gene is named only where the DNA matches it firmly. Size values are once, few and many counts, or a class for expanded clones, and some rows have none.

TRBV7-8,TRBJ2-5,NA,NA,CASSSRGGPETQYF,TGTGCCAGCAGCTCGAGGGGGGGTCCTGAGACCCAGTACTTC
TRBV3-1/TRBV3-2,TRBJ2-2,NA,NA,CASSQDRGRGELFF,TGTGCCAGCAGCCAAGACCGGGGGAGGGGGGAGCTGTTTTTT
TRBV5-6,TRBJ2-7,NA,NA,CASSFGTPSYEQYF,TGTGCCAGCAGCTTCGGGACACCTTCCTACGAGCAGTACTTC
TRBV28,TRBJ2-1,once,TRBD2,CASSLRPRASGPPGQFF,TGTGCCAGCAGTTTGCGGCCCCGTGCTAGCGGACCTCCCGGGCAGTTCTTC
TRBV6-1,TRBJ2-3,NA,TRBD2,CASSEALAGGPSTDTQYF,TGTGCCAGCAGTGAAGCCCTAGCGGGAGGGCCCAGCACAGATACGCAGTATTTT
TRBV6-5,TRBJ1-2,NA,NA,CASTVEVNYGYTF,TGTGCCAGCACTGTAGAAGTTAACTATGGCTACACCTTC
TRBV25-1,TRBJ1-1,NA,NA,CASSDTAATEAFF,TGTGCCAGCAGTGACACGGCGGCCACTGAAGCTTTCTTT
TRBV10-3,TRBJ2-5,NA,NA,CATDTGQGETQYF,TGTGCCACAGACACGGGGCAGGGGGAGACCCAGTACTTC
TRBV19,TRBJ1-1,NA,NA,CASSSYGGAITEAFF,TGTGCCAGTAGTTCATACGGGGGGGCGATCACTGAAGCTTTCTTT
TRBV19,TRBJ1-1,NA,TRBD1,CASSEQGDTEAFF,TGTGCCAGTAGTGAACAGGGGGACACTGAAGCTTTCTTT
TRBV18,TRBJ1-1,NA,TRBD1,CASSPVDVGVGTGVRTEAFF,TGTGCCAGCTCACCGGTCGATGTCGGCGTCGGGACAGGGGTAAGGACTGAAGCTTTCTTT
TRBV9,TRBJ1-2,NA,TRBD1,CASSTGTGYGYTF,TGTGCCAGCAGCACCGGGACAGGGTATGGCTACACCTTC
TRBV7-3,TRBJ1-1,NA,TRBD1,CASSLFPLRTGRETEAFF,TGTGCCAGCAGCTTATTCCCCTTGAGGACAGGGAGGGAGACTGAAGCTTTCTTT
TRBV7-2,TRBJ2-1,NA,TRBD2,CASSSGRDNEQFF,TGTGCCAGCAGCTCAGGGAGGGACAATGAGCAGTTCTTC
TRBV7-3,TRBJ2-5,NA,TRBD2,CASGKKSGGGETQYF,TGTGCCAGCGGAAAGAAGAGCGGGGGAGGAGAGACCCAGTACTTC
TRBV19,TRBJ1-2,NA,TRBD1,CASSTTGQYGYTF,TGTGCCAGTAGTACTACGGGACAGTATGGCTACACCTTC
TRBV30,TRBJ1-1,NA,NA,CAWSEGRGTEAFF,TGTGCCTGGAGTGAGGGAAGGGGGACTGAAGCTTTCTTT
TRBV4-2,TRBJ2-7,NA,TRBD1,CASSQRTGGVEQYF,TGTGCCAGCAGCCAACGGACAGGCGGTGTGGAGCAGTACTTC
TRBV20-1,TRBJ2-1,NA,NA,CSALGGNEQFF,TGCAGTGCCCTAGGCGGCAATGAGCAGTTCTTC
TRBV5-5,TRBJ1-5,NA,TRBD1,CASSPSFPGQGRGSNQPQHF,TGTGCCAGCAGCCCTTCATTCCCGGGACAGGGACGGGGCAGCAATCAGCCCCAGCATTTT
TRBV28,TRBJ1-1,NA,NA,CASSLRTARAFF,TGTGCCAGCAGTTTACGAACGGCCAGGGCTTTCTTT
TRBV30,TRBJ2-1,NA,NA,CAWSAIHYNEQFF,TGTGCCTGGAGTGCCATACATTACAATGAGCAGTTCTTC
TRBV5-1,TRBJ2-3,NA,TRBD1,CASSPPSGGNGDTQYF,TGCGCCAGCAGCCCTCCCTCAGGGGGCAATGGAGATACGCAGTATTTT
TRBV5-1,TRBJ2-7,NA,TRBD1,CASGQGSYEQYF,TGCGCCAGCGGACAGGGGTCCTACGAGCAGTACTTC
TRBV28,TRBJ2-7,NA,NA,CASTLSAELTYEQYF,TGTGCCAGCACCCTAAGCGCAGAATTAACCTACGAGCAGTACTTC
TRBV18,TRBJ2-5,NA,NA,CASSPPSSQETQYF,TGTGCCAGCTCACCACCGAGTAGTCAAGAGACCCAGTACTTC
TRBV11-2,TRBJ2-2,once,NA,CASSRLLQNTGELFF,TGTGCCAGTTCTCGACTACTGCAGAACACCGGGGAGCTGTTTTTT
TRBV28,TRBJ2-3,NA,NA,CASTPRVWGADTQYF,TGTGCCAGCACCCCTAGGGTGTGGGGAGCAGATACGCAGTATTTT
TRBV23-1,TRBJ2-2,NA,NA,CASRRTKIF,TGCGCCAGCAGACGGACAAAGATTTTT
TRBV19,TRBJ2-1,NA,NA,CASSTQLAVVRYNEQFF,TGTGCCAGTAGTACGCAACTAGCCGTCGTAAGATACAATGAGCAGTTCTTC
TRBV10-3,TRBJ2-7,NA,TRBD2,CAISESGLAGAPSYEQYF,TGTGCCATCAGTGAGTCTGGGCTAGCGGGAGCCCCCTCCTACGAGCAGTACTTC
TRBV7-9,TRBJ2-1,NA,TRBD1,CASSLGQGAFNEQFF,TGTGCCAGCAGCTTAGGACAGGGGGCATTCAATGAGCAGTTCTTC
TRBV15,TRBJ2-2,NA,TRBD1,CATYGGQAIGELFF,TGTGCCACCTATGGTGGACAGGCGATCGGGGAGCTGTTTTTT
TRBV5-5,TRBJ1-1,NA,NA,CASSLVPSNTEAFF,TGTGCCAGCAGCTTGGTCCCATCGAACACTGAAGCTTTCTTT
TRBV28,TRBJ2-3,NA,TRBD2,CASSGRGSTDTQYF,TGTGCCAGCAGTGGGCGGGGGAGCACAGATACGCAGTATTTT
TRBV19,TRBJ1-4,NA,NA,CASSIRRRVGNEKLFF,TGTGCCAGTAGTATAAGGCGCAGGGTAGGTAACGAAAAACTGTTTTTT
TRBV30,TRBJ1-2,NA,NA,CAWSVLAGYGYTF,TGTGCCTGGAGTGTACTGGCGGGCTATGGCTACACCTTC
TRBV11-2,TRBJ2-1,NA,NA,CASSLGGAPYNEQFF,TGTGCCAGCAGCTTAGGCGGGGCGCCGTACAATGAGCAGTTCTTC
TRBV24-1,TRBJ2-3,NA,TRBD2,CATSGDGGTHTDTQYF,TGTGCCACCAGTGGAGACGGGGGGACCCACACAGATACGCAGTATTTT
TRBV5-8,TRBJ1-5,medium-sized,NA,CASSFQGYSNQPQHF,TGTGCCAGCAGCTTTCAGGGGTATAGCAATCAGCCCCAGCATTTT
TRBV5-1,TRBJ2-2,NA,NA,CASSLERQGNTGELFF,TGCGCCAGCAGCTTGGAGAGGCAGGGAAACACCGGGGAGCTGTTTTTT
TRBV5-1,TRBJ1-3,NA,NA,CASSLSPYRGSGNTIYF,TGCGCCAGCAGCTTATCCCCTTATCGGGGATCTGGAAACACCATATATTTT
TRBV5-1,TRBJ1-2,once,NA,CASSPDGSGYGYTF,TGCGCCAGCAGCCCCGACGGCTCGGGCTATGGCTACACCTTC
TRBV6-5,TRBJ2-1,NA,TRBD2,CASSYGNTGGSVEQFF,TGTGCCAGCAGTTACGGGAACACGGGGGGATCGGTTGAGCAGTTCTTC
TRBV30,TRBJ1-1,NA,NA,CAWTGSTEVNTEAFF,TGTGCCTGGACTGGTTCGACAGAAGTGAACACTGAAGCTTTCTTT
TRBV13,TRBJ2-5,NA,NA,CASSSRVRETQYF,TGTGCCAGCAGCTCCAGGGTCCGAGAGACCCAGTACTTC